The 19 T cell receptor beta chains given below trace back to one sample, sequenced in a study of cytomegalovirus exposure and HLA in healthy donors. Primers: 60 Vbeta forward and 13 Jbeta reverse. The method was immunoSEQ multiplex PCR; TCRdb's version includes in-frame clones alone and lacks a portion of them. The sample yields roughly 150,000 clones, approximately 80% seen once. Sequenced sample: PBMCs. The receptors were sampled from a woman between 35 and 50 years old in good health and CMV-seropositive.

The chain joins TRBV28 to TRBJ1-4, with D perhaps matching TRBD1 (6 bases). Germline CDR1 is MDHEN and CDR2 is SYDVKM. Trimming took 5 bases from V and 5 from J, leaving 12 bases between them. The CDR3 spans 14 residues. The CDR3 sequence is CASSTQGWNEKLFF. The CDR3 DNA sequence: TGTGCCAGCAGTACGCAGGGGTGGAATGAAAAACTGTTTTTT.

A single count supports this clone. This chain uses TRBV27 with TRBJ1-1; D uncertain. Germline V gene data show CDR1 as MNHEY and CDR2 as SMNVEV (reference sequence). There are 13 residues in the CDR3. Trimming removed 0 bases at V and 7 bases at J, with 9 bases between. The CDR3, as DNA: TGTGCCAGCAGTTTATCGGGCGGACTTGAAGCTTTCTTT. This codes for CASSLSGGLEAFF.

Turning to this clone: Relative to the germline gene, one junction end is altered; a read error may explain this. The chain is built from TRBV4-1 and TRBJ2-6, with D maybe TRBD2 (7 bases). CDR3 size: 16 residues. Per germline, CDR1 MGHRA and CDR2 YSYEKL. CDR3 protein: CASSLRGAAGASVLTF. For the CDR3, the DNA is TGCGCCAGCAGCCTCCGGGGGGCCGCTGGGGCCAGCGTCCTGACTTTC.

The rearrangement links TRBV5-1 to TRBJ2-2; 7 bases match TRBD1. Looked up from germline, CDR1 is SGHRS and CDR2 is YFSETQ. V dropped 1 base and J dropped 1; count of bases not matched to a gene: 4. The CDR3 is 16 residues long. The CDR3, as DNA: TGCGCCAGCAGCTTGAAGAACAGGGGGAACACCGGGGAGCTGTTTTTT. The encoded protein is CASSLKNRGNTGELFF.

This clone has just one count. This rearrangement joins TRBV29-1 to TRBJ1-4; D not certain. Per germline, CDR1 SQVTM and CDR2 ANQGSEA. Trimming removed 0 bases at V and 8 bases at J, with 7 bases between. This CDR3 spans 12 amino acids. CDR3 loop: CSVEDPGEKLFF. CDR3 nucleotide sequence: TGCAGCGTTGAAGATCCAGGAGAAAAACTGTTTTTT.

The chain has TRBV7-2 and TRBJ1-5; D gene ambiguous. CDR1 and CDR2 from the germline V gene are SGHTA and FQGNSA. The CDR3 is 12 amino acids. Trimming removed 6 bases at V and 9 bases at J, with 12 bases between. CDR3 loop: CASSEAPGPQHF. CDR3 bases: TGTGCCAGCAGTGAGGCGCCGGGGCCCCAGCATTTT.

This clone showed up just a few times. V usage is TRBV7-9 and J usage is TRBJ2-3; 10 bases match TRBD1. J gave up 5 bases and V 2 bases, and 10 bases lay outside the gene matches. Germline loops: CDR1 SEHNR, CDR2 FQNEAQ (reference sequence). This CDR3 has 17 residues. Here the CDR3 reads CASSLRLGQGRIDTQYF. The CDR3 bases are TGTGCCAGCAGCTTAAGGTTGGGACAGGGGCGAATAGATACGCAGTATTTT.

The chain links TRBV5-8 to TRBJ1-2; tentative D call: TRBD1 (5 bases). V lost 0 bases to trimming and J lost 6 bases, with 18 bases between them. Per germline, CDR1 SGHTS and CDR2 YDEGEE. The CDR3 runs 16 residues. The CDR3: CASSLVWGSSGNGYTF. The DNA for the CDR3 is TGTGCCAGCAGCTTGGTTTGGGGGAGTAGCGGAAATGGCTACACCTTC.

The gene calls are TRBV30 and TRBJ1-5; 11 nucleotides agree with TRBD1. The ends lost 0 bases at V and 4 bases at J; junction bases unmatched: 14. The CDR3 extends over 19 amino acids. Germline CDR1 is GTSNPN and CDR2 is SVGIG (reference sequence). The CDR3 loop reads CAWSVARGQGARVNQPQHF. CDR3 bases: TGTGCCTGGAGTGTAGCTCGAGGACAGGGGGCTCGAGTAAATCAGCCCCAGCATTTT.

The J gene is TRBJ2-4, the V gene TRBV6-1, with 8 bases identical to TRBD1. V shed 2 bases, J shed 8 bases, and the junction held 5 bases outside the gene matches. Germline CDR1 is MNHNS and CDR2 is SASEGT. The CDR3 is 14 residues long. The CDR3 nucleotides are TGTGCCAGCAGTGAACAGGGGGCAGGAGACATTCAGTACTTC. Translation gives CASSEQGAGDIQYF.

This clone was seen a handful of times. J is TRBJ1-5 and V is TRBV4-1; D remains ambiguous. This CDR3 is built from 16 residues. V gave up 1 base and J gave up 5 bases, with 15 bases separating them. Germline CDR1 and CDR2: MGHRA and YSYEKL. CDR3 region: CASSQVGVLADQPQHF. CDR3 in DNA: TGCGCCAGCAGCCAAGTAGGCGTACTAGCAGATCAGCCCCAGCATTTT.

The chain recombines TRBV29-1 with TRBJ2-2, with 7 bases fitting TRBD1. CDR1 and CDR2 (germline): SQVTM, ANQGSEA. The CDR3 runs 14 residues. Trimming removed 7 bases from V and 5 bases from J; junction bases left unmatched: 10. The CDR3 loop is CSANRGSKTGELFF. CDR3 in DNA: TGCAGCGCGAACAGGGGTAGTAAAACCGGGGAGCTGTTTTTT.

The V call is TRBV30, the J call TRBJ2-7, with D maybe TRBD1 (5 bases). The germline CDR1 and CDR2 sequences are GTSNPN and SVGIG (reference sequence). The length of the CDR3 is 13 residues. Between the trimmed V and J ends, which lost 2 bases and 1 base, there was a span of 9 bases. Here the CDR3 DNA reads TGTGCCTGGAGTAAACAGGTATCCTACGAGCAGTACTTC. This gives the protein CAWSKQVSYEQYF.

The V call is TRBV30, the J call TRBJ2-5; 7 nucleotides agree with TRBD1. CDR3 length: 12 residues. Germline values: CDR1 GTSNPN, CDR2 SVGIG (reference sequence). V lost 0 bases, J lost 9 bases, and 4 bases stayed unmatched. CDR3 in DNA: TGTGCCTGGAGTGTACAGGGGAAACCCCAGTACTTC. Amino acid sequence: CAWSVQGKPQYF. Full variable domain (remainder filled in from reference TRBV30 and TRBJ2-5): SQTIHQWPATLVQPVGSPLSLECTVEGTSNPNLYWYRQAAGRGLQLLFYSVGIGQISSEVPQNLSASRPQDRQFILSSKKLLLSDSGFYLCAWSVQGKPQYFGPGTRLLVL.

The V gene is TRBV7-3, the J gene TRBJ2-3, with 12 bases fitting TRBD2. The CDR3 spans 13 residues. Looked up from germline, CDR1 is SGHTA and CDR2 is FQGTGA. V lost 7 bases and J lost 5; bases outside the gene matches: 1. The CDR3 here is CASTLAGGDTQYF. CDR3 in DNA: TGTGCCAGCACACTAGCGGGGGGAGATACGCAGTATTTT.

The table lists this clone with a few counts. The rearrangement links TRBV28 to TRBJ1-2; 12 bases map to TRBD1. After removal of 5 bases from V and 8 bases from J, the junction contained 9 bases not matched to a gene. The CDR3 runs to 15 residues. Germline V gene data show CDR1 as MDHEN and CDR2 as SYDVKM. CDR3 coding DNA: TGTGCCAGCAGTCCCCAGGGACAGGGGGCGCCGGGCTACACCTTC. Translated, it gives CASSPQGQGAPGYTF.

The genes are TRBV7-2 and TRBJ2-1; 9 nucleotides match TRBD2. Germline CDR1 and CDR2: SGHTA and FQGNSA. Trimming cost V 1 base and J 8 bases; bases outside gene matches: 9. The CDR3 runs 16 residues. The CDR3 nucleotides read TGTGCCAGCAGCTTAGGTGGGCGGGGGGGCAACTATGAGCAGTTCTTC. This codes for CASSLGGRGGNYEQFF.

V is TRBV5-4 and J is TRBJ1-3, with D hard to call. The V gene lost 5 bases and the J gene lost 0 bases, with 12 bases spanning the gap. Germline lookup yields CDR1 SGHNT and CDR2 YYREEE (reference sequence). The CDR3 length is 15 residues. CDR3 DNA sequence: TGTGCCAGCAGACCACATGACTCCTCTGGAAACACCATATATTTT. It specifies CASRPHDSSGNTIYF.

With regard to this clone: One end of the junction varies from germline; a read error may be responsible. The rearrangement joins TRBV7-9 to TRBJ1-4, with a weak D call TRBD1 (6 bases). Germline assignment: CDR1 SEHNR and CDR2 FQNEAQ (reference sequence). The CDR3 contains 16 residues. The CDR3 bases are TGTTCCAGCAGCTTCCCCCGGGGGGCAGGGGATGAAAAACTGTTTTTT. Its protein product is CSSSFPRGAGDEKLFF.